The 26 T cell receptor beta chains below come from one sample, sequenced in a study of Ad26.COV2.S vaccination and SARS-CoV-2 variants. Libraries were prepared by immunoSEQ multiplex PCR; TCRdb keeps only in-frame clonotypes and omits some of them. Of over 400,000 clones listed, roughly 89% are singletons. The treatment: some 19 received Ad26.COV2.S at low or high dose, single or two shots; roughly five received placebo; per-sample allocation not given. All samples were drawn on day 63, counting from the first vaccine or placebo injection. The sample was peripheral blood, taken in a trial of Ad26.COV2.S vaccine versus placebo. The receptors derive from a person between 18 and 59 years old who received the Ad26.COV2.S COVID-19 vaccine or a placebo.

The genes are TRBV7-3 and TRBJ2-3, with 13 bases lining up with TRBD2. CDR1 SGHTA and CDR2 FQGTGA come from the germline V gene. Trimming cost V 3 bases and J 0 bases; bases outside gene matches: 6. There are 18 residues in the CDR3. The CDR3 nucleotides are TGTGCCAGCAGCTTGGATGGACTAGCGGGGGTGAGCACAGATACGCAGTATTTT. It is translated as CASSLDGLAGVSTDTQYF.

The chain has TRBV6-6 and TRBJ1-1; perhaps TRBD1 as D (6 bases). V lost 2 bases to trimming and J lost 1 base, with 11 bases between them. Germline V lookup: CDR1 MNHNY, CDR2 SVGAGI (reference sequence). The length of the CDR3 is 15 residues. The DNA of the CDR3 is TGTGCCAGCAGTTACACTGGACAGTGGAACACTGAAGCTTTCTTT. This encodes CASSYTGQWNTEAFF.

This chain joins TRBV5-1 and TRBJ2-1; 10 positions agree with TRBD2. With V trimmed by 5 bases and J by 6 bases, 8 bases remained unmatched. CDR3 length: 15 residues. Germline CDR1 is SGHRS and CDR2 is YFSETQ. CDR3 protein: CASRFGLADPNEQFF. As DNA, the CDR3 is TGCGCCAGCAGGTTCGGACTAGCGGACCCCAATGAGCAGTTCTTC.

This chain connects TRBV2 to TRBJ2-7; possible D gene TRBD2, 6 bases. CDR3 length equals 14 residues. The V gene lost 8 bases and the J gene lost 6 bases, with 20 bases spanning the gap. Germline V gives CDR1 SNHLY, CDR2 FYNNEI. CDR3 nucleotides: TGTGCCAGCCCGGGACTCCTGACTAGGCCCGAGCAGTACGTC. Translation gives CASPGLLTRPEQYV.

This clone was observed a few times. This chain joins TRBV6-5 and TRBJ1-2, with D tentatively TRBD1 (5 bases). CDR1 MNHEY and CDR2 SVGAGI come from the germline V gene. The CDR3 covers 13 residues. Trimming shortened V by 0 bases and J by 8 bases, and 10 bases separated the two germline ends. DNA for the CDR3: TGTGCCAGCAGTTACTCGAGTGGGGGAGGCTACACCTTC. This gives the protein CASSYSSGGGYTF.

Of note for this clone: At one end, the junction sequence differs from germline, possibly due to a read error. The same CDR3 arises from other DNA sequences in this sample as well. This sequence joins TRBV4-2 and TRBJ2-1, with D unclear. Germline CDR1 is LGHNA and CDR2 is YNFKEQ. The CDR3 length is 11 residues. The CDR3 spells CASSTYNEQFF. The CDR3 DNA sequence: TGTGCCAGCAGTACCTATAATGAGCAGTTCTTC.

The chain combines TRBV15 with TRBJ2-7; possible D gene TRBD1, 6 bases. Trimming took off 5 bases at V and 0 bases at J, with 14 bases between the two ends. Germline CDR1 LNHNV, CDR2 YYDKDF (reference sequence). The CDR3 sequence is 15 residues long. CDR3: CATSDRDTVSYEQYF. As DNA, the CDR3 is TGTGCCACCAGCGACCGGGACACCGTCTCCTACGAGCAGTACTTC.

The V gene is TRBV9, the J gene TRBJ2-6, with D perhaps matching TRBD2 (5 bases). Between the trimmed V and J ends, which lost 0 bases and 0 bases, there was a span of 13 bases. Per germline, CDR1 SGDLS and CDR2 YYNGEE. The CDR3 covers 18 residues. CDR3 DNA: TGTGCCAGCAGCGTAGGTGGTAGCGCACACTCTGGGGCCAACGTCCTGACTTTC. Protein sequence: CASSVGGSAHSGANVLTF.

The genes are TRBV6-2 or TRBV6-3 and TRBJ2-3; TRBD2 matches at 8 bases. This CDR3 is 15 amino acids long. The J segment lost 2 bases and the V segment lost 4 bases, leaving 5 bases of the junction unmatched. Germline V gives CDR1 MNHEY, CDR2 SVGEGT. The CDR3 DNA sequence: TGTGCCAGCAGTTCCGGGACTAGAACCACAGATACGCAGTATTTT. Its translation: CASSSGTRTTDTQYF.

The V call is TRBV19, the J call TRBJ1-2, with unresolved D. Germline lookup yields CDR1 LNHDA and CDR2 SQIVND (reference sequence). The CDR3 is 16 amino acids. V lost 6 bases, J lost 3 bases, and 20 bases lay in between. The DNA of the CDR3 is TGTGCCAGTAGAATGGCAGGCGCTGTACCATACTATGGCTACACCTTC. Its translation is CASRMAGAVPYYGYTF.

The CDR3 DNA reads TGTGCCAGCAGCTTAGAAGGCAGCAATGCTAAGACCCAGTACTTC. Translation: CASSLEGSNAKTQYF. This chain joins TRBV7-2 and TRBJ2-5; D uncertain. Germline CDR1 SGHTA, CDR2 FQGNSA. The germline V and J ends were trimmed by 1 base and 6 bases, with 15 bases remaining between them. The CDR3 has 15 amino acids.

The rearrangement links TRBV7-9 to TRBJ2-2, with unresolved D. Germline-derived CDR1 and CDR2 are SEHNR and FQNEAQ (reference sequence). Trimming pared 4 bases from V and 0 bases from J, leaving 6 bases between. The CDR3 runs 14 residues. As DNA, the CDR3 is TGTGCCAGCAGCTGGACGGCGAACACCGGGGAGCTGTTTTTT. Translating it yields CASSWTANTGELFF.

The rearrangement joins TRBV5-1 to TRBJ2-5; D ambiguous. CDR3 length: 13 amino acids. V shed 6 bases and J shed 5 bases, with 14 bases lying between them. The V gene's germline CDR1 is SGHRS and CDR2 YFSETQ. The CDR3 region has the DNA TGCGCCAGCACCCGGGCCATGCGGGAGACCCAGTACTTC. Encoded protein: CASTRAMRETQYF. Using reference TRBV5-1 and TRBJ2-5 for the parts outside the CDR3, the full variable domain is KAGVTQTPRYLIKTRGQQVTLSCSPISGHRSVSWYQQTPGQGLQFLFEYFSETQRNKGNFPGRFSGRQFSNSRSEMNVSTLELGDSALYLCASTRAMRETQYFGPGTRLLVL.

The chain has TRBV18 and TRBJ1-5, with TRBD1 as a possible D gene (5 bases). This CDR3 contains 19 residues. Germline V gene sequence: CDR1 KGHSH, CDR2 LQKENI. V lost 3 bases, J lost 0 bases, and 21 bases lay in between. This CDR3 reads CASSPGWSGPGYSNQPQHF. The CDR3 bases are TGTGCCAGCTCACCGGGATGGTCAGGGCCAGGATATAGCAATCAGCCCCAGCATTTT.

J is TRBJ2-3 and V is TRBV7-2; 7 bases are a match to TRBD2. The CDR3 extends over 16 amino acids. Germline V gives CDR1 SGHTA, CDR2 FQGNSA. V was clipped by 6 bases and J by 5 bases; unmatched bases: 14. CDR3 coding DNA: TGTGCCAGCAGAAGGGCGATCCTAGCGGAGAGAGATACGCAGTATTTT. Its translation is CASRRAILAERDTQYF.

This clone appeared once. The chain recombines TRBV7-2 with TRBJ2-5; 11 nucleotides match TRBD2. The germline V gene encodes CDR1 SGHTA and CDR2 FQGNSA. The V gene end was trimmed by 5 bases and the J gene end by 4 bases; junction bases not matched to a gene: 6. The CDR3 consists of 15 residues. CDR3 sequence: CASSRTSGSIETQYF. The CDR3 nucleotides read TGTGCCAGCAGCAGAACTAGCGGGAGTATAGAGACCCAGTACTTC.

In DNA, the CDR3 is TGTGCCAGCAGCGCCGCGACTGCGGGGGGGCCATCAGATACGCAGTATTTT. Protein: CASSAATAGGPSDTQYF. The J gene is TRBJ2-3, the V gene TRBV9; 9 bases map to TRBD2. The CDR3 sequence is 17 residues long. Germline V lookup: CDR1 SGDLS, CDR2 YYNGEE. V was pared by 3 bases and J by 4 bases, with 12 bases of the junction left unmatched.

The CDR3 spells CAWSGRRGETQYF. CDR3 bases: TGTGCCTGGAGTGGCCGGCGGGGAGAGACCCAGTACTTC. This chain connects TRBV30 to TRBJ2-5; tentative D call: TRBD2 (6 bases). CDR3 length: 13 residues. The V end lost 1 base, the J end lost 4 bases, and 10 bases lay between the germline ends. Looked up from germline, CDR1 is GTSNPN and CDR2 is SVGIG (reference sequence).

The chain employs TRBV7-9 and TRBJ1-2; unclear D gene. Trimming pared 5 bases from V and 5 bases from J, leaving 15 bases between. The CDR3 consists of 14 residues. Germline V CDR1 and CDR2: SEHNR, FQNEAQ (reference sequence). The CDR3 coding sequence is TGTGCCAGCAGCCGTAGTGGGGTTTATTATGGCTACACCTTC. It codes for CASSRSGVYYGYTF.

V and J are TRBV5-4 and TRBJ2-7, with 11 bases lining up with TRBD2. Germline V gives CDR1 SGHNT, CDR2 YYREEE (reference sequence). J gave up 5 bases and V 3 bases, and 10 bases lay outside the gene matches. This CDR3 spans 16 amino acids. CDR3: CASSSIAGGPVNEQYV. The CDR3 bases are TGTGCCAGCAGCTCCATAGCGGGAGGGCCGGTGAACGAGCAGTACGTC.

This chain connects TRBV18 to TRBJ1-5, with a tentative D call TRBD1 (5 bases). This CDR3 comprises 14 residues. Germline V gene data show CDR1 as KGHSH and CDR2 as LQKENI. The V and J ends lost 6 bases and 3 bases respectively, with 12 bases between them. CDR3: CASSPDSPNQPQHF. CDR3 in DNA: TGTGCCAGCTCCCCTGACAGCCCCAATCAGCCCCAGCATTTT.

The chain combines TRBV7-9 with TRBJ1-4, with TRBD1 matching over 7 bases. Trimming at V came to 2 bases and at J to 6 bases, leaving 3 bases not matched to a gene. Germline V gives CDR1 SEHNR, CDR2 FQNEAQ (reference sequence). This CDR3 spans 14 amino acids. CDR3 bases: TGTGCCAGCAGCTTAAGACAGGGTGATGAAAAACTGTTTTTT. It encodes CASSLRQGDEKLFF.

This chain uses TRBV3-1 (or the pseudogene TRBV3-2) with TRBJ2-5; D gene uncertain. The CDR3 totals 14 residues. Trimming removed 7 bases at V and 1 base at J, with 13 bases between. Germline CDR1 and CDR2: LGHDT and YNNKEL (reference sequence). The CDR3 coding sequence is TGTGCCAGCACCCCCCGGGCCACCCAAGAGACCCAGTACTTC. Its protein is CASTPRATQETQYF.

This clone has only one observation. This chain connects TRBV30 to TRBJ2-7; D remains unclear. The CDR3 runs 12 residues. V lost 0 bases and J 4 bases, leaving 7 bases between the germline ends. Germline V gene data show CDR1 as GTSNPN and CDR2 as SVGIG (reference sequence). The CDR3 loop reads CAWSVGWYEQYF. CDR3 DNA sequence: TGTGCCTGGAGTGTCGGATGGTACGAGCAGTACTTC.

The CDR3 sequence: CASSSSRGWGYTF. As DNA, the CDR3 is TGTGCCAGCAGCTCATCCCGGGGTTGGGGCTACACCTTC. The rearrangement joins TRBV14 to TRBJ1-2; D remains ambiguous. The CDR3 is 13 amino acids. The V gene lost 5 bases and the J gene lost 8 bases, with 15 bases spanning the gap. Germline loops: CDR1 SGHDN, CDR2 FVKESK. Supplemented by reference TRBV14 and TRBJ1-2, the full variable domain reads EAGVTQFPSHSVIEKGQTVTLRCDPISGHDNLYWYRRVMGKEIKFLLHFVKESKQDESGMPNNRFLAERTGGTYSTLKVQPAELEDSGVYFCASSSSRGWGYTFGSGTRLTVV.

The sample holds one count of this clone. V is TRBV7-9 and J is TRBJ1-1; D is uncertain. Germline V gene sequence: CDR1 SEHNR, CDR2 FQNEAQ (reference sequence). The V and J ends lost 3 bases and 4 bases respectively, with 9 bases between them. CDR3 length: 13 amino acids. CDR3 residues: CASSFGGGTEAFF. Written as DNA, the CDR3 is TGTGCCAGCAGCTTTGGTGGTGGCACTGAAGCTTTCTTT.